This TCR beta chain was recovered during a study of OX40 agonist ivuxolimab in advanced cancers. This clone was detected a few times. Deletions cut 4 bases from V and 4 bases from J, with 10 bases between. The germline V gene has CDR1 MGHRA and CDR2 YSYEKL. The CDR3 is 13 residues long. Repertoires were generated with immunoSEQ multiplex PCR, while TCRdb's copy carries only in-frame clones and drops some. The data hold tens of thousands of clones, with approximately 90% observed a single time. The rearrangement uses TRBV4-1 and TRBJ1-2; perhaps TRBD1 as D (5 bases). Here the sequenced sample was CD4+ or CD8+ T cells sorted from blood, taken in a trial of the OX40 agonist ivuxolimab. This TCR was sampled from an adult with an advanced solid tumor such as melanoma, head and neck, liver or kidney cancer. CDR3 loop: CASSPTAVYGYTF. The CDR3 nucleotides read TGCGCCAGCAGCCCGACAGCAGTCTATGGCTACACCTTC.